This TCR beta chain was observed in a study of shared clonotypes between healthy human individuals. The study, taken as a whole, reports: Sampling included only blood; tissue repertoires likely differ.

CD4+ cells underwent separation, giving CD45RA+ naive and CD45RA-negative memory subsets. Data came from immunoSEQ multiplex PCR; TCRdb stores just in-frame clones and leaves some out. Found here are about 1 million clones, under 80% of them singletons; the top ten hold 1.4% to 1.5%. On this clone: Its target is not known.

Sequencing used memory CD4+ T cells sorted from blood. Subset: CD45RA-negative fraction. The receptor was isolated from a man younger than 30 in good health.

Here the CDR3 reads CASRETGSYNEQFF. The CDR3 DNA reads TGTGCCAGCAGAGAGACTGGCTCCTACAATGAGCAGTTCTTC. The V gene is TRBV6-6, the J gene TRBJ2-1, with no clear D. The CDR3 has 14 residues. The germline gives CDR1 MNHNY, CDR2 SVGAGI (reference sequence). The V end was cut by 6 bases, the J end by 0 bases, with 9 bases between.